A single sample gave rise to the 11 T cell receptor beta chains below, sequenced in a study of beta chain bispecific antibodies for T cell cancers. Overall study findings and caveats: Normal T cells contributed less of the targeted TRBV signal than the leukemia cells did. Versus anti-CD19, anti-TRBV12 exposure cut the TRBV12-3 share of TRBV signal by just over 97%.

T cells were expanded from blood mononuclear cells for 2 to 3 days with anti-CD3 OKT3 or CD3/CD28 beads. MiXCR was run by TCRdb on the 5' RACE reads, yielding one entry per CDR3 protein. The sample holds about 20,000 distinct CDR3 sequences; 2% to 2.5% are singletons and the top ten take about 5%. These receptors' antigens are unknown. Sequences were derived from healthy donor T cells cultured with leukemia cells, sampled from a culture containing a bispecific antibody targeting TCR Vbeta12. The receptor set was obtained from a human donor in good health. Some clones in this sample may be carry-over from other donors' samples.

By share of the sample, this clonotype is medium-sized (0.01 to 0.1%). The chain uses TRBV7-2 and TRBJ1-6; D might be TRBD1 (5 bases). The CDR3 consists of 15 residues. Germline V CDR1 and CDR2: SGHTA, FQGNSA. The V gene lost 5 bases and the J gene lost 6 bases, with 14 bases spanning the gap. CDR3: CASSRGGMGNSPLHF. The CDR3 nucleotides are TGTGCCAGCAGCCGGGGGGGTATGGGTAATTCACCCCTCCACTTT.

This clonotype was observed many times. The V call is TRBV5-5, the J call TRBJ1-3; no firm D call. This CDR3 has 15 residues. Germline values: CDR1 SGHKS, CDR2 YYEKEE (reference sequence). V shed 2 bases and J shed 2 bases, with 11 bases lying between them. The CDR3 sequence: CASSFGISPGNTIYF. The CDR3 region has the DNA TGTGCCAGCAGCTTTGGGATTTCCCCTGGAAACACCATATATTTT. Full variable domain (outside the CDR3, taken from reference TRBV5-5 and TRBJ1-3): DAGVTQSPTHLIKTRGQQVTLRCSPISGHKSVSWYQQVLGQGPQFIFQYYEKEERGRGNFPDRFSARQFPNYSSELNVNALLLGDSALYLCASSFGISPGNTIYFGEGSWLTVV.

This clonotype was seen many times. The V call is TRBV7-9, the J call TRBJ1-2; D might be TRBD1 (5 bases). The V end lost 3 bases, the J end lost 7 bases, and 12 bases lay between the germline ends. There are 13 residues in the CDR3. Germline-derived CDR1 and CDR2 are SEHNR and FQNEAQ (reference sequence). The CDR3, as DNA: TGTGCCAGCAGCTTTGGGGACTTCGGTGGCTACACCTTC. Amino acids: CASSFGDFGGYTF.

V is TRBV24-1 and J is TRBJ2-3; TRBD2 is a possible D gene (6 bases). V was clipped by 3 bases and J by 8 bases, with 8 bases between them. The CDR3 length is 12 residues. The V gene's germline CDR1 is KGHDR and CDR2 SFDVKD. The CDR3 here is CATSDGGGTQYF. CDR3 DNA: TGTGCCACCAGTGATGGGGGAGGTACGCAGTATTTT.

This clonotype was found many times. The genes are TRBV18 and TRBJ2-7; D gene ambiguous. Trimming took 3 bases from V and 3 from J, leaving 24 bases between them. The CDR3 sequence is 18 residues long. Germline CDR1 KGHSH, CDR2 LQKENI. The CDR3, as DNA: TGTGCCAGCTCACCTCAGGACCCTTCTGTGAACGACTTCTACGAGCAGTACTTC. Protein sequence: CASSPQDPSVNDFYEQYF.

The chain couples TRBV19 to TRBJ2-2; a possible D gene is TRBD1 (6 bases). CDR3 size: 17 residues. CDR1 is LNHDA and CDR2 is SQIVND in the germline V gene (reference sequence). V was pared by 0 bases and J by 7 bases, with 18 bases between. For the CDR3, the DNA is TGTGCCAGTAGTATAGATCGGGCAGGGGCGCAGAACGGGGAGCTGTTTTTT. It is translated as CASSIDRAGAQNGELFF.

This clonotype was detected ten times or more. The chain combines TRBV5-4 with TRBJ1-1; possibly TRBD1 for D (6 bases). The germline V gene has CDR1 SGHNT and CDR2 YYREEE (reference sequence). The CDR3 is 14 residues long. V was cut by 4 bases and J by 0 bases, with 10 bases left in between. The CDR3 protein is CASSARTVNTEAFF. The CDR3 nucleotides are TGTGCCAGCAGCGCGCGGACAGTGAACACTGAAGCTTTCTTT.

This clonotype has at least ten counts. The gene calls are TRBV5-1 and TRBJ2-3; 10 bases agree with TRBD2. Germline loops: CDR1 SGHRS, CDR2 YFSETQ. V was pared by 2 bases and J by 0 bases, with 12 bases of the junction left unmatched. This CDR3 has 19 residues. The CDR3 DNA reads TGCGCCAGCAGCTTACGGGGTAGCGGGGGGTCGTCTAGCACAGATACGCAGTATTTT. This sequence encodes CASSLRGSGGSSSTDTQYF.

This clonotype was detected ten times or more. The rearrangement joins TRBV14 to TRBJ2-7, with a possible D match to TRBD2 (5 bases). V was trimmed by 1 base and J by 7 bases, leaving 11 bases between them. This CDR3 has 13 residues. The germline V gene encodes CDR1 SGHDN and CDR2 FVKESK. CDR3 nucleotide sequence: TGTGCCAGCAGCCAAGGAACGGGGTTTGAGCAGTACTTC. This gives the protein CASSQGTGFEQYF.

This clonotype was found many times. The rearrangement uses TRBV6-5 and TRBJ1-4, with D possibly TRBD1 on 5 matching bases. Germline V gives CDR1 MNHEY, CDR2 SVGAGI. The ends were cut back, 0 bases at V and 7 bases at J, with 18 bases in the middle. The CDR3 is 17 residues long. The chain's CDR3 is CASSYSILGQGREKLFF. The CDR3 coding sequence is TGTGCCAGCAGTTACTCGATTTTGGGGCAGGGCCGTGAAAAACTGTTTTTT.

This clonotype appeared many times. V and J are TRBV28 and TRBJ1-5; D uncertain. Looked up from germline, CDR1 is MDHEN and CDR2 is SYDVKM. The V end lost 6 bases, the J end lost 0 bases, and 18 bases lay between the germline ends. The CDR3 consists of 17 residues. CDR3 residues: CASRVPGSIHSNQPQHF. The CDR3 coding sequence is TGTGCCAGCAGGGTACCTGGGTCGATCCATAGCAATCAGCCCCAGCATTTT.